These 24 T cell receptor beta chains came from one sample sequenced in a study of T-cell memory formation after mild COVID-19. One entry per CDR3 protein, called by TCRdb with MiXCR from the 5' RACE reads. Among over 150,000 distinct CDR3 sequences, roughly 23% were seen once, and the ten largest hold 20% to 25%. Sample: PBMCs or a T cell subset sorted from them (not recorded which). The receptors were sampled from an adult woman who had mild COVID-19 (a few samples of this study predate the infection). Cell type and time point are not known.

The chain is built from TRBV9 and TRBJ2-3; D not resolved. Germline CDR1 reads SGDLS; CDR2 reads YYNGEE. The CDR3 is 14 amino acids. Deletions cut 0 bases from V and 2 bases from J, with 7 bases between. The CDR3 region is CASSVDDTTDTQYF. CDR3 nucleotide sequence: TGTGCCAGCAGCGTAGATGATACCACAGATACGCAGTATTTT. The complete variable domain, with remaining parts taken from reference TRBV9 and TRBJ2-3, reads DSGVTQTPKHLITATGQRVTLRCSPRSGDLSVYWYQQSLDQGLQFLIQYYNGEERAKGNILERFSAQQFPDLHSELNLSSLELGDSALYFCASSVDDTTDTQYFGPGTRLTVL.

J is TRBJ1-2 and V is TRBV4-1; weak D call: TRBD1 (5 bases). In germline, CDR1 is MGHRA, CDR2 YSYEKL. Trimming took off 0 bases at V and 5 bases at J, with 16 bases between the two ends. This CDR3 region has 16 residues. CDR3 DNA sequence: TGCGCCAGCAGCCAAGATACTCGGCGGGGCTTTTATGGCTACACCTTC. Translated: CASSQDTRRGFYGYTF.

The CDR3, as DNA: TGTGCCAGCAGCTCCTTGGAGGCGGCGACTGAAGCTTTCTTT. The encoded protein is CASSSLEAATEAFF. V is TRBV11-3 and J is TRBJ1-1; D unclear. Trimming left V 4 bases short and J 5 bases short, with 14 bases between. Germline loops: CDR1 SGHNT, CDR2 YENEEA. The CDR3 totals 14 residues.

The CDR3 coding sequence is TGTGCCAGCAGCTCAACTCATCTCGGACAGGGCCACGAGCAGTACTTC. Residues: CASSSTHLGQGHEQYF. J is TRBJ2-7 and V is TRBV7-9; 8 positions match TRBD1. Germline assignment: CDR1 SEHNR and CDR2 FQNEAQ (reference sequence). The CDR3 covers 16 residues. The ends lost 4 bases at V and 5 bases at J; junction bases unmatched: 13.

The V call is TRBV12-3 or TRBV12-4, the J call TRBJ2-3; a possible D gene is TRBD2 (6 bases). The V gene lost 6 bases and the J gene lost 8 bases, with 15 bases spanning the gap. This CDR3 region has 13 residues. The CDR3 DNA follows: TGTGCCAGCAGCCCCGGAGGGTTGGGTACGCAGTATTTT. This gives the protein CASSPGGLGTQYF.

The chain couples TRBV7-9 to TRBJ2-2; D may be TRBD1 or TRBD2 (5 bases each). V dropped 9 bases and J dropped 4 bases, with 12 bases sitting between them. This CDR3 is built from 13 residues. CDR1 SEHNR and CDR2 FQNEAQ come from the germline V gene (reference sequence). The CDR3 loop is CARTSGATGELFF. The DNA for the CDR3 is TGTGCCAGGACTTCCGGGGCCACCGGGGAGCTGTTTTTT.

This clonotype occurred a few times. CDR3 protein: CASSLFSGGDEQYF. CDR3 bases: TGCGCCAGCAGCTTGTTTTCAGGGGGCGACGAGCAGTACTTC. V gene TRBV5-1 combines with J gene TRBJ2-7; 8 positions agree with TRBD1. V lost 1 base to trimming and J lost 5 bases; unmatched junction nucleotides: 5. There are 14 residues in the CDR3. The germline V gene encodes CDR1 SGHRS and CDR2 YFSETQ.

The V gene is TRBV9, the J gene TRBJ2-5, with 15 bases matching TRBD2. Germline V CDR1 and CDR2: SGDLS, YYNGEE. Unmatched junction bases numbered 8, after V lost 4 bases and J lost 1 base. This CDR3 has 18 residues. In nucleotides, the CDR3 is TGTGCCAGCAGCTCCCGGACTAGCGGGGGGGAAATCCAAGAGACCCAGTACTTC. Translating it yields CASSSRTSGGEIQETQYF.

The genes are TRBV29-1 and TRBJ2-1; 13 bases agree with TRBD2. The germline V gene encodes CDR1 SQVTM and CDR2 ANQGSEA. The CDR3 consists of 20 residues. Trimming removed 2 bases from V and 0 bases from J; junction bases left unmatched: 13. As DNA, the CDR3 is TGCAGCGTTGAATGGGGGACTAGCGGGGCCGACCTAGGCTCCTACAATGAGCAGTTCTTC. Protein sequence: CSVEWGTSGADLGSYNEQFF.

The CDR3 spells CASRPGSGYEQYF. The CDR3, as DNA: TGTGCCAGCAGACCGGGGTCGGGTTACGAGCAGTACTTC. The rearrangement joins TRBV13 to TRBJ2-7; D perhaps matches TRBD2 (5 bases). Germline-derived CDR1 and CDR2 are PRHDT and FYEKMQ (reference sequence). The CDR3 consists of 13 residues. The V and J ends lost 6 bases and 4 bases respectively, with 13 bases between them.

This chain uses TRBV7-9 with TRBJ2-5; D is unclear. CDR1 and CDR2 (germline): SEHNR, FQNEAQ (reference sequence). V was pared by 8 bases and J by 5 bases, with 12 bases between. The CDR3 length is 12 residues. In DNA form, the CDR3 reads TGTGCCAGCGAAAGTCCCGCCGAGACCCAGTACTTC. This translates into CASESPAETQYF.

This clonotype has a handful of counts. The chain has TRBV18 and TRBJ1-2; D gene ambiguous. This CDR3 has 17 residues. Trimming left V 3 bases short and J 2 bases short, with 19 bases between. Germline values: CDR1 KGHSH, CDR2 LQKENI. CDR3 in DNA: TGTGCCAGCTCACCTGGCGACGGCGGATCAGCCAACTATGGCTACACCTTC. It encodes CASSPGDGGSANYGYTF.

The chain carries TRBV20-1 and TRBJ2-5; 12 bases align to TRBD2. CDR1 is DFQATT and CDR2 is SNEGSKA in the germline V gene (reference sequence). CDR3 length: 16 amino acids. The junction had 4 bases not matched to a gene; V was cut back by 1 base and J by 1 base. CDR3 region: CSARGGTSGFQETQYF. The CDR3 DNA is TGCAGTGCTAGAGGCGGGACTAGCGGGTTCCAAGAGACCCAGTACTTC.

This CDR3 is CASRIAGVGYEQYF. In DNA, the CDR3 is TGCGCCAGTCGCATAGCGGGAGTAGGCTACGAGCAGTACTTC. The rearrangement uses TRBV5-1 and TRBJ2-7; 9 positions match TRBD2. This CDR3 has 14 residues. Germline values: CDR1 SGHRS, CDR2 YFSETQ. Trimming removed 8 bases from V and 3 bases from J; junction bases left unmatched: 9.

The CDR3 DNA reads as TGTGCCAGCAGCCCACCGGGACTAGCTCACAATGAGCAGTTCTTC. Protein: CASSPPGLAHNEQFF. The chain is built from TRBV7-2 and TRBJ2-1; 9 positions match TRBD2. Germline-derived CDR1 and CDR2 are SGHTA and FQGNSA. Losses at the gene ends were 5 bases for V and 5 bases for J; bases not matched to a gene: 7. CDR3 length: 15 residues.

Ten or more counts support this clonotype. The V and J genes are TRBV7-8 and TRBJ2-5, with D possibly being TRBD1 or TRBD2 (5 bases each). The CDR3 spans 13 residues. Germline CDR1 reads SGHVS; CDR2 reads FQNEAQ. Trimming removed 2 bases from V and 5 bases from J, with 9 bases in between. The CDR3: CASSLRGVETQYF. Written as DNA, the CDR3 is TGTGCCAGCAGCTTACGAGGGGTGGAGACCCAGTACTTC.

In this sample, this clonotype turned up a few times. In DNA, the CDR3 is TGCAGCGTAGGACAGGGGGCCGTCGCCGGGGAGCTGTTTTTT. It codes for CSVGQGAVAGELFF. The chain combines TRBV29-1 with TRBJ2-2; 11 bases align to TRBD1. The junction had 6 bases not matched to a gene; V was cut back by 6 bases and J by 6 bases. The germline gives CDR1 SQVTM, CDR2 ANQGSEA. The CDR3 covers 14 residues.

This chain joins TRBV14 and TRBJ2-2, with D possibly matching TRBD1 (6 bases). V lost 4 bases and J 7 bases, leaving 16 bases between the germline ends. Germline lookup yields CDR1 SGHDN and CDR2 FVKESK. The CDR3 length is 15 residues. The CDR3 DNA reads TGTGCCAGCAGCCCAATGGCAGGGGTGTTCGGGGAGCTGTTTTTT. Translation gives CASSPMAGVFGELFF. The whole variable domain, remainder taken from reference TRBV14 and TRBJ2-2, is EAGVTQFPSHSVIEKGQTVTLRCDPISGHDNLYWYRRVMGKEIKFLLHFVKESKQDESGMPNNRFLAERTGGTYSTLKVQPAELEDSGVYFCASSPMAGVFGELFFGEGSRLTVL.

This clonotype appeared a few times. The V and J genes are TRBV6-5 and TRBJ2-6; no firm D call. The CDR3 sequence is 17 residues long. CDR1 MNHEY and CDR2 SVGAGI come from the germline V gene. Trimming removed 2 bases at V and 0 bases at J, with 11 bases between. CDR3 nucleotides: TGTGCCAGCAGTTACGAATCCCGGCGCTCTGGGGCCAACGTCCTGACTTTC. Its protein is CASSYESRRSGANVLTF.

The V gene is TRBV20-1, the J gene TRBJ1-1; 10 bases are shared with TRBD1. In germline, CDR1 is DFQATT, CDR2 SNEGSKA (reference sequence). There are 12 residues in the CDR3. The V segment lost 5 bases and the J segment 7 bases; nucleotides outside the gene matches: 4. The CDR3 sequence is CSASGQGFEAFF. Written as DNA, the CDR3 is TGCAGTGCTTCGGGACAGGGGTTTGAAGCTTTCTTT.

This clonotype was seen more than once but under ten times. The V call is TRBV27, the J call TRBJ1-1; 11 positions agree with TRBD1. The ends lost 4 bases at V and 3 bases at J; junction bases unmatched: 4. The CDR3 is made up of 15 amino acids. Germline CDR1 and CDR2: MNHEY and SMNVEV (reference sequence). CDR3 loop: CASSSWTGGDTEAFF. DNA for the CDR3: TGTGCCAGCAGTTCTTGGACAGGGGGCGACACTGAAGCTTTCTTT.

This clonotype came up once. This rearrangement joins TRBV7-9 to TRBJ1-6; D is unresolved. Germline values: CDR1 SEHNR, CDR2 FQNEAQ (reference sequence). This CDR3 contains 13 residues. Trimming stripped 0 bases from V and 10 bases from J, with 7 bases between. The CDR3 DNA follows: TGTGCCAGCAGCTTAGCACCTCAGTCACCCCTCCACTTT. Protein product: CASSLAPQSPLHF.

In this sample, this clonotype turned up a few times. The rearrangement joins TRBV5-1 to TRBJ2-7; D is undetermined. V gave up 0 bases and J gave up 2 bases, with 9 bases separating them. The germline CDR1 and CDR2 sequences are SGHRS and YFSETQ. The CDR3 loop spans 14 amino acids. CDR3 nucleotides: TGCGCCAGCAGCTTGGAGTCAGCACCCTACGAGCAGTACTTC. It specifies CASSLESAPYEQYF.

The rearrangement joins TRBV7-8 to TRBJ2-6; TRBD1 matches at 7 bases. The ends lost 4 bases at V and 2 bases at J; junction bases unmatched: 5. Germline assignment: CDR1 SGHVS and CDR2 FQNEAQ. This CDR3 has 16 residues. This CDR3 reads CASSSTTGTGANVLTF. The CDR3, as DNA: TGTGCCAGCAGCTCGACGACAGGGACTGGGGCCAACGTCCTGACTTTC.